One sample yielded the 2 T cell receptor beta chains listed below, sequenced in a study of human T cells and chemical hapten exposure. MiXCR, applied by TCRdb to the RACE reads, yields one record per CDR3 protein. The sample lists over 35,000 distinct CDR3 sequences; about 8.9% were seen once. Time point specified: patch test 2, 6 weeks after DPC sensitization. The treatment was: therapeutic diphenylcyclopropenone sensitization with weekly scalp DPC. The input for sequencing was whole blood, taken in connection with sensitization to the hapten diphenylcyclopropenone (DPC). The receptors were sampled from a middle-aged woman with alopecia areata. Some clones in this sample may be carry-over from other donors' samples.

The rearrangement uses TRBV6-6 and TRBJ1-1; maybe TRBD1 (5 bases). V lost 0 bases and J lost 3, with 8 bases in between. The germline CDR1 and CDR2 sequences are MNHNY and SVGAGI (reference sequence). The CDR3 covers 14 residues. This chain's CDR3 is CASSYSPGDTEAFF. In DNA form, the CDR3 reads TGTGCCAGCAGTTACTCCCCGGGGGACACTGAAGCTTTCTTT.

At least ten counts were recorded for this clonotype. The chain recombines TRBV5-1 with TRBJ2-7; 8 bases are shared with TRBD1. J gave up 3 bases and V 4 bases, and 6 bases lay outside the gene matches. This CDR3 has 14 amino acids. Germline V gene data show CDR1 as SGHRS and CDR2 as YFSETQ. The CDR3 sequence is CASSKDRVGYEQYF. DNA for the CDR3: TGCGCCAGCAGCAAGGACAGGGTTGGCTACGAGCAGTACTTC.